The source of this T cell receptor (beta chain) is a study of T-cell reconstitution after alpha-beta-depleted transplantation in children. Study findings and constraints: T cells produced anew were the main source of T-cell counts and diversity one year after transplant. Roughly two months post-transplant, alpha-beta T cells reportedly originated from several hundred graft clones that had expanded. From surviving recipient T cells and thymic progenitors came the high day-60 TCRbeta diversity observed in some patients.

Trimming removed 2 bases from V and 1 base from J, with 11 bases in between. This CDR3 region has 15 residues. From germline, CDR1 is SGHTA and CDR2 FQGNSA. Preparing the TCRbeta library involved the use of unique molecular identifiers. MiXCR, run by TCRdb on the PCR reads, gives a single entry per CDR3 protein. The data show some 460,000 distinct CDR3 sequences, 15% to 20% seen once. A word on this clonotype: Antigen specificity is unknown.

This specimen was PBMCs, mostly from graft donor cells, taken 360 days after TCRalphabeta/CD19-depleted stem cell transplant. The source of this sequence is a boy under two years old who had a stem cell transplant for Wiskott-Aldrich syndrome, so the T cells may come from the graft donor. The V gene is TRBV7-2, the J gene TRBJ2-5; a possible D gene is TRBD2 (6 bases). The CDR3 nucleotides are TGTGCCAGCAGCTTAAGGCTAGCGCGCCAAGAGACCCAGTACTTC. This codes for CASSLRLARQETQYF.